This passage covers 23 T cell receptor beta chains from one sample sequenced in a study of cytomegalovirus exposure and HLA in healthy donors (dated by TCRdb to the late 2010s). The library relied on the immunoSEQ multiplex PCR assay. For the multiplex PCR, a mixture combining 60 forward primers for TCR Vbeta segments and 13 reverse primers for TCR Jbeta segments was used. TCRdb mirrors the immuneACCESS table, restricted to in-frame sequences. Some clones are absent from its copies; in checked studies, under half trace to an unresolved V gene, and the reason for the others is unknown. The sample table shows more than 85,000 clones, and roughly 71% are seen once. Roughly 5.9% of the sample rests with the top ten. Sequencing input: PBMCs. These TCRs come from a woman between 65 and 79 years old in good health and CMV-seropositive.

This chain uses TRBV19 with TRBJ1-2; unclear D gene. Germline CDR1 reads LNHDA; CDR2 reads SQIVND (reference sequence). V lost 0 bases and J lost 1, with 9 bases in between. The CDR3 contains 15 residues. As DNA, the CDR3 is TGTGCCAGTAGTATAGATCCAGGAATTAACTATGGCTACACCTTC. It yields the protein CASSIDPGINYGYTF.

V gene TRBV7-9 combines with J gene TRBJ2-7; D perhaps matches TRBD1 (6 bases). V gave up 3 bases and J gave up 6 bases, with 9 bases separating them. Germline lookup yields CDR1 SEHNR and CDR2 FQNEAQ (reference sequence). The CDR3 is 12 residues long. The CDR3 here is CASSLTGGEQYF. CDR3 sequence (DNA): TGTGCCAGCAGCTTGACAGGAGGCGAGCAGTACTTC.

The chain recombines TRBV2 with TRBJ2-3, with D perhaps matching TRBD1 (5 bases). The V end was cut by 2 bases, the J end by 4 bases, with 16 bases between. The CDR3 is made up of 16 amino acids. CDR1 is SNHLY, CDR2 FYNNEI, per germline. The CDR3 region has the DNA TGTGCCAGCAGTGAAATGGGGCTGGTTGTGTCAGATACGCAGTATTTT. Amino acids: CASSEMGLVVSDTQYF.

The rearrangement joins TRBV4-3 to TRBJ1-5; D is undetermined. Germline V CDR1 and CDR2: LGHNA, YSLEER. The V gene lost 3 bases and the J gene lost 10 bases, with 19 bases spanning the gap. The length of the CDR3 is 15 residues. CDR3 residues: CASSQDFPTWEPQHF. The CDR3 region has the DNA TGCGCCAGCAGCCAGGACTTTCCCACTTGGGAACCCCAGCATTTT.

The V and J genes are TRBV27 and TRBJ2-1; 13 nucleotides agree with TRBD2. The trim removed 10 bases at V and 9 bases at J, leaving 9 bases unmatched. CDR3 length equals 14 residues. Germline loops: CDR1 MNHEY, CDR2 SMNVEV (reference sequence). CDR3 residues: CATLGLAGIGEQFF. CDR3 bases: TGTGCCACCCTGGGACTAGCGGGGATCGGTGAGCAGTTCTTC.

This rearrangement joins TRBV2 to TRBJ1-6, with 7 bases identical to TRBD1. Germline assignment: CDR1 SNHLY and CDR2 FYNNEI. V lost 8 bases to trimming and J lost 3 bases; unmatched junction nucleotides: 4. The CDR3 runs to 14 residues. The CDR3 sequence: CASSGQIYNSPLHF. The CDR3 region has the DNA TGTGCCAGCTCGGGACAGATCTATAATTCACCCCTCCACTTT.

This chain joins TRBV19 and TRBJ1-2, with D possibly TRBD1 on 5 matching bases. Between the trimmed V and J ends, which lost 6 bases and 4 bases, there was a span of 12 bases. CDR3 length equals 13 residues. Looked up from germline, CDR1 is LNHDA and CDR2 is SQIVND (reference sequence). The CDR3: CASRGSGIYGYTF. As DNA, the CDR3 is TGTGCCAGTAGAGGCTCAGGGATCTATGGCTACACCTTC.

The CDR3 bases are TGTGCCTGGAGGATTGGCGGAGGAAACACCATATATTTT. Protein sequence: CAWRIGGGNTIYF. The chain combines TRBV30 with TRBJ1-3; D uncertain. V was clipped by 3 bases and J by 4 bases, with 10 bases between them. The CDR3 runs to 13 residues. The germline CDR1 and CDR2 sequences are GTSNPN and SVGIG (reference sequence).

The chain uses TRBV7-2 and TRBJ2-5; 9 bases match TRBD2. The CDR3 runs to 14 residues. The V and J ends lost 2 bases and 5 bases, in that order; junction bases with no gene match: 3. Germline loops: CDR1 SGHTA, CDR2 FQGNSA. The DNA for the CDR3 is TGTGCCAGCAGCTTATCAGGACTAGCGGAGACCCAGTACTTC. Translated: CASSLSGLAETQYF.

The chain is built from TRBV5-8 and TRBJ1-5; 7 bases are a match to TRBD1. With 4 bases clipped from V and 2 bases from J, the junction kept 6 bases outside the gene matches. The CDR3 runs 15 residues. The V gene's germline CDR1 is SGHTS and CDR2 YDEGEE. The CDR3 sequence: CASSPRQGGNQPQHF. CDR3 bases: TGTGCCAGCAGCCCCCGACAGGGAGGCAATCAGCCCCAGCATTTT. Variable domain in full (rest from reference TRBV5-8 and TRBJ1-5): EAGVTQSPTHLIKTRGQQATLRCSPISGHTSVYWYQQALGLGLQFLLWYDEGEERNRGNFPPRFSGRQFPNYSSELNVNALELEDSALYLCASSPRQGGNQPQHFGDGTRLSIL.

The V and J genes are TRBV30 and TRBJ1-4; 10 bases fit TRBD1. V was pared by 0 bases and J by 3 bases, with 4 bases of the junction left unmatched. The CDR3 has 16 amino acids. Germline loops: CDR1 GTSNPN, CDR2 SVGIG (reference sequence). The CDR3 sequence: CAWSVKGQGANEKLFF. In nucleotides, the CDR3 is TGTGCCTGGAGTGTAAAAGGACAGGGGGCTAATGAAAAACTGTTTTTT.

The rearrangement links TRBV18 to TRBJ1-2; D may be TRBD1 (6 bases). Germline CDR1 is KGHSH and CDR2 is LQKENI. V lost 3 bases, J lost 4 bases, and 12 bases lay in between. CDR3 size: 14 residues. The CDR3 protein is CASSPQGNLYGYTF. The CDR3 DNA follows: TGTGCCAGCTCACCCCAGGGGAACCTCTATGGCTACACCTTC. The full variable domain, completed using reference TRBV18 and TRBJ1-2, is NAGVMQNPRHLVRRRGQEARLRCSPMKGHSHVYWYRQLPEEGLKFMVYLQKENIIDESGMPKERFSAEFPKEGPSILRIQQVVRGDSAAYFCASSPQGNLYGYTFGSGTRLTVV.

The V and J genes are TRBV5-1 and TRBJ1-2, with 9 bases lining up with TRBD1. Germline V gives CDR1 SGHRS, CDR2 YFSETQ. The CDR3 loop spans 14 amino acids. V lost 4 bases to trimming and J lost 7 bases; unmatched junction nucleotides: 8. This CDR3 is CASSKKGTGSGYTF. The CDR3 coding sequence is TGCGCCAGCAGCAAGAAGGGGACAGGGAGTGGCTACACCTTC. Complete variable domain (other parts from reference TRBV5-1 and TRBJ1-2): KAGVTQTPRYLIKTRGQQVTLSCSPISGHRSVSWYQQTPGQGLQFLFEYFSETQRNKGNFPGRFSGRQFSNSRSEMNVSTLELGDSALYLCASSKKGTGSGYTFGSGTRLTVV.

The chain carries TRBV6-6 and TRBJ2-7; 9 nucleotides align to TRBD2. V shed 6 bases, J shed 4 bases, and the junction held 4 bases outside the gene matches. The germline gives CDR1 MNHNY, CDR2 SVGAGI (reference sequence). CDR3 length: 13 amino acids. The CDR3 coding sequence is TGTGCCAGCAGCCGGGGACTAGCTTACGAGCAGTACTTC. Its protein is CASSRGLAYEQYF.

The chain couples TRBV9 to TRBJ2-1; 10 bases map to TRBD2. The V gene end was trimmed by 0 bases and the J gene end by 4 bases; junction bases not matched to a gene: 10. Germline assignment: CDR1 SGDLS and CDR2 YYNGEE. This CDR3 region has 18 residues. CDR3 DNA: TGTGCCAGCAGCGTAGGCCCTAGCGGGGGCCCGGGATACAATGAGCAGTTCTTC. It is translated as CASSVGPSGGPGYNEQFF. Full variable domain (remainder filled in from reference TRBV9 and TRBJ2-1): DSGVTQTPKHLITATGQRVTLRCSPRSGDLSVYWYQQSLDQGLQFLIQYYNGEERAKGNILERFSAQQFPDLHSELNLSSLELGDSALYFCASSVGPSGGPGYNEQFFGPGTRLTVL.

This clone was detected only once. The genes are TRBV6-1 and TRBJ2-5; 13 nucleotides match TRBD2. V gave up 5 bases and J gave up 2 bases; unmatched junction bases: 2. The CDR3 runs to 15 residues. Germline loops: CDR1 MNHNS, CDR2 SASEGT. DNA for the CDR3: TGTGCCAGCAGTAAGACTAGCGGGAGGCAAGAGACCCAGTACTTC. This codes for CASSKTSGRQETQYF.

This chain connects TRBV6-5 to TRBJ1-1; no firm D call. The CDR3 loop spans 15 amino acids. The V gene lost 0 bases and the J gene lost 4 bases, with 12 bases spanning the gap. The V gene's germline CDR1 is MNHEY and CDR2 SVGAGI. In nucleotides, the CDR3 is TGTGCCAGCAGTTACTCGATTCTGGCGGGCACTGAAGCTTTCTTT. As protein: CASSYSILAGTEAFF.

The rearrangement links TRBV25-1 to TRBJ1-2; 7 bases are a match to TRBD1. The V and J ends lost 6 bases and 0 bases, in that order; junction bases with no gene match: 10. Germline V gene lookup returns CDR1 MGHDK and CDR2 SYGVNS. The CDR3 covers 16 residues. The chain's CDR3 is CASSETGTESNYGYTF. In DNA, the CDR3 is TGTGCCAGCAGCGAAACCGGGACAGAATCTAACTATGGCTACACCTTC.

The chain has TRBV21-1 and TRBJ1-5. TRBV21-1 is marked as a pseudogene. The CDR3 is made up of 17 amino acids. The CDR3 DNA sequence: TGTGCCAGCAGCAAAGGCTCTCGGGGGGCCCTCAATCAGCCCCAGCATTTT. Encoded protein: CASSKGSRGALNQPQHF.

The chain uses TRBV10-3 and TRBJ2-5; 12 nucleotides agree with TRBD2. V lost 3 bases to trimming and J lost 7 bases; unmatched junction nucleotides: 9. The CDR3 is made up of 16 amino acids. Germline CDR1 reads ENHRY; CDR2 reads SYGVKD. The CDR3 nucleotides read TGTGCCATCAGTGACCGGACTAGCGGGGCGGGGGGGACCCAGTACTTC. This codes for CAISDRTSGAGGTQYF.

This clone was seen only once. The chain links TRBV19 to TRBJ2-2; TRBD1 aligns across 9 bases. Germline trimming cut 7 bases from V and 0 bases from J; bases unmatched to any gene: 9. Germline V gives CDR1 LNHDA, CDR2 SQIVND (reference sequence). This CDR3 is built from 17 residues. CDR3 sequence: CASISQGAASNTGELFF. In DNA form, the CDR3 reads TGTGCCAGTATTTCACAGGGGGCCGCCTCGAACACCGGGGAGCTGTTTTTT.

This clone was seen a few times. The CDR3 sequence: CASKAGGSTNEKLFF. The CDR3 DNA reads TGTGCCAGTAAAGCCGGGGGATCAACTAATGAAAAACTGTTTTTT. The chain is built from TRBV19 and TRBJ1-4; tentatively, D is TRBD1 (5 bases). Germline values: CDR1 LNHDA, CDR2 SQIVND (reference sequence). There are 15 residues in the CDR3. V was clipped by 7 bases and J by 0 bases, with 12 bases between them.

This clone was counted only a few times. As DNA, the CDR3 is TGCAGCGGGACTAGCGGGTATGGCAATGAGCAGTTCTTC. As protein: CSGTSGYGNEQFF. V gene TRBV29-1 combines with J gene TRBJ2-1; 11 bases map to TRBD2. Germline values: CDR1 SQVTM, CDR2 ANQGSEA. V dropped 7 bases and J dropped 6; count of bases not matched to a gene: 5. The CDR3 consists of 13 residues.